The 9 T cell receptor delta chains below were found in one sample sequenced in a study of Vδ1+ human thymocytes. Study outcomes and limitations: Highly polyclonal TRG and TRD repertoires with Gaussian CDR3 length distributions appeared in thymus.

RNA was extracted from the cells and then reverse transcribed. Pooled V-gene forward primers with one constant-region reverse primer generated the CDR3 amplicons by multiplex PCR. TCRdb re-called the multiplex PCR reads through CATT. The sample gives under 85,000 delta-chain clones, around 32% of which show up once; approximately 0.25% is in the top ten. The antigens these receptors bind are not known. The source material was Vdelta1+ gamma-delta thymocytes from the thymus. Subset in this sample: FACS-sorted CD3+ TCRalphabeta- TCRVdelta1+ TCRVdelta2- thymocytes. Receptor source: a boy under two years old who had congenital heart surgery.

Only a few counts were recorded for this clone. The chain links TRDV1 to TRDJ1; 7 bases fit TRDD3. V lost 2 bases to trimming and J lost 0 bases; unmatched junction nucleotides: 6. The CDR3 runs 16 residues. Germline CDR1 and CDR2: TSWWSYY and QGS. CDR3 nucleotide sequence: TGTGCTCTTGGGGAAATAGGGGGGATCGACACCGATAAACTCATCTTT. Its translation is CALGEIGGIDTDKLIF.

A remark on this clone: Other DNA sequences within the sample encode an identical CDR3. The V call is TRDV1, the J call TRDJ1, with D perhaps matching TRDD3 (6 bases). Per the germline V gene, CDR1 is TSWWSYY and CDR2 is QGS. Trimming shortened V by 0 bases and J by 0 bases, and 20 bases separated the two germline ends. The CDR3 is 19 residues long. The CDR3 DNA reads TGTGCTCTTGGGGAACTCTCAGGGGGAATATTCTCCCACACCGATAAACTCATCTTT. This sequence encodes CALGELSGGIFSHTDKLIF.

This clone has a handful of counts. The chain recombines TRDV1 with TRDJ1; 13 bases are a match to TRDD3. CDR3 size: 27 residues. Germline V CDR1 and CDR2: TSWWSYY, QGS. The J segment lost 1 base and the V segment lost 5 bases, leaving 37 bases of the junction unmatched. The CDR3, as DNA: TGTGCTCTTGGGATAGACCCACCGTCTTCCTACCCACCACATAGAACTGGGGGATACGTTAGCACCGATAAACTCATCTTT. Translated, it gives CALGIDPPSSYPPHRTGGYVSTDKLIF.

The table lists this clone with a few counts. The genes are TRDV1 and TRDJ1; D remains unclear. Germline V gene data show CDR1 as TSWWSYY and CDR2 as QGS. V was clipped by 0 bases and J by 1 base, with 12 bases between them. The CDR3 is 16 amino acids. CDR3 sequence (DNA): TGTGCTCTTGGGGAACTGTCCCTCCTCAGCACCGATAAACTCATCTTT. Translated, it gives CALGELSLLSTDKLIF.

In its sample, this clone was seen a few times. Sequence at one end of the junction differs from germline and may be a read error. This chain connects TRDV1 to TRDJ1, with 9 bases that match TRDD2. Per germline, CDR1 TSWWSYY and CDR2 QGS. CDR3 length: 28 amino acids. This CDR3 reads CALGELVKKRAGGPSYTVLDWNADKLIF. The CDR3 nucleotides are TGTGCTCTTGGGGAACTAGTCAAGAAGCGGGCTGGGGGGCCTTCCTACACGGTACTGGATTGGAACGCCGACAAACTCATCTTT.

This clone appeared once. V is TRDV1 and J is TRDJ1; weak D call: TRDD3 (5 bases). Trimming left V 5 bases short and J 1 base short, with 17 bases between. CDR3 length equals 16 residues. Germline-derived CDR1 and CDR2 are TSWWSYY and QGS. CDR3 sequence: CALGKGTEGFTDKLIF. In DNA form, the CDR3 reads TGTGCTCTTGGGAAAGGGACTGAGGGATTCACCGATAAACTCATCTTT.

The genes are TRDV1 and TRDJ1; TRDD3 matches 7 bases. V was pared by 0 bases and J by 0 bases, with 13 bases of the junction left unmatched. The germline V gene has CDR1 TSWWSYY and CDR2 QGS. The CDR3 sequence is 19 residues long. As DNA, the CDR3 is TGTGCTCTTGGGGAACTCGGGATACCATACCTTCAAGACACCGATAAACTCATCTTT. Translation gives CALGELGIPYLQDTDKLIF.

The rearrangement links TRDV1 to TRDJ1; TRDD3 matches at 10 bases. CDR1 is TSWWSYY, CDR2 QGS, per germline. Trimming took 2 bases from V and 3 from J; bases not matched to a gene: 27. The CDR3 spans 23 residues. The chain's CDR3 is CALGEKVVGPAWGISVFADKLIF. The DNA for the CDR3 is TGTGCTCTTGGGGAAAAGGTGGTTGGGCCGGCCTGGGGGATAAGTGTTTTCGCCGATAAACTCATCTTT.

Details on this clone: Germline and junction disagree at one end, which may indicate a read error. The chain uses TRDV2 and TRDJ1; 12 bases fit TRDD3. The CDR3 runs to 16 residues. The germline V gene encodes CDR1 GEAIGNYY and CDR2 EKD. The CDR3, as DNA: TGTGCCTGTGCCATTAACCTGGGGGATACGTGGGGAAAACCCATCTTT. This codes for CACAINLGDTWGKPIF.